The entry that follows covers one T cell receptor (beta chain) sequence. Its antigen is not identified. This record belongs to a study of CD8+ T cells in alopecia areata. V lost 2 bases, J lost 2 bases, and 14 bases lay in between. CDR1 and CDR2 (germline): SGHNT, YYREEE (reference sequence). The CDR3 totals 15 residues. Once RNA had been extracted, it was reverse transcribed into cDNA to act as the sequencing template. The protocol was immunoSEQ multiplex PCR, while the TCRdb copy is restricted to in-frame clones and leaves out a portion. The sample contains some 180,000 clones, around half of which appear only once. Indicated treatment: oral pan-JAK inhibitor, 5-10 mg twice daily. From alopecia areata patients, lesional scalp punch biopsies and peripheral blood were collected. Study results and limitations: Many expanded lesional clones persisted in scalp and blood during tofacitinib.

This receptor was identified in a human donor with alopecia areata. The specimen comprised CD8+ T cells sorted from blood, sampled at week 24, from a patient treated with tofacitinib. This rearrangement joins TRBV5-4 to TRBJ2-7; D unresolved. In nucleotides, the CDR3 is TGTGCCAGCAGCTTCCGTTCGGGCGGAACCTACGAGCAGTACTTC. Amino acid sequence: CASSFRSGGTYEQYF. Drawing the rest from reference TRBV5-4 and TRBJ2-7, the complete variable domain is ETGVTQSPTHLIKTRGQQVTLRCSSQSGHNTVSWYQQALGQGPQFIFQYYREEENGRGNFPPRFSGLQFPNYSSELNVNALELDDSALYLCASSFRSGGTYEQYFGPGTRLTVT.